This T cell receptor beta chain is from a study of lymphopenia after photon versus proton radiotherapy. Study results and caveats: Proton therapy kept repertoires fairly stable, unlike photons, which gained effector/memory cells. After lymphocyte nadir, photon-treated repertoires showed oligoclonal expansion, especially CD8+ Temra.

The data were produced by immunoSEQ multiplex PCR, yet TCRdb's version contains in-frame clones alone and is incomplete. The table includes around 35,000 clones, approximately 87% detected once. The CDR3 runs to 13 residues. The germline V and J ends were trimmed by 0 bases and 5 bases, with 8 bases remaining between them. The V gene's germline CDR1 is SGHRS and CDR2 YFSETQ. For this clone: Its matching antigen is unknown.

The chain uses TRBV5-1 and TRBJ2-5; unclear D gene. This receptor was obtained from a man aged 50-59 years with gastric cancer. Sequences were derived from peripheral blood, sampled from a patient treated with photon-based radiotherapy. The CDR3 sequence is CASSLATLETQYF. Here the CDR3 DNA reads TGCGCCAGCAGCTTGGCTACGCTTGAGACCCAGTACTTC. Full variable domain (missing parts from reference TRBV5-1 and TRBJ2-5): KAGVTQTPRYLIKTRGQQVTLSCSPISGHRSVSWYQQTPGQGLQFLFEYFSETQRNKGNFPGRFSGRQFSNSRSEMNVSTLELGDSALYLCASSLATLETQYFGPGTRLLVL.